This TCR beta chain was recovered during a study of PD-1 blockade in classical Hodgkin lymphoma (dated by TCRdb to between 2020 and 2021). Looking at the study overall: Nivolumab dosing was 3 mg/kg intravenously every 2 weeks, continuing until either disease progression or unacceptable toxicity. To define a peripheral blood immune signature of response to PD-1 blockade in classical Hodgkin lymphoma, the study combined TCR beta sequencing with CyTOF. Paper-wide results and their limitations: The study covered only a single clinical trial cohort, and the causes of the repertoire differences, possibly disease activity or prior therapy, were still not defined. A significant rise by C4D1 was seen in CD4+ but not CD8+ TCR diversity (p=0.0027 vs p=0.16), with the rise being most apparent in complete responders (p=0.02). Trial patients with a complete response had baseline diversity similar to that of newly diagnosed patients, while partial responders and progressors had significantly lower diversity. Patients starting nivolumab less than 1 year after ASCT had lower diversity and were excluded from later analyses to avoid confounding by immune reconstitution. Baseline TCR diversity was reported to be lower in newly diagnosed patients than in healthy donors and to be lower still in relapsed/refractory patients.

Genomic DNA was extracted with the Qiagen DNeasy kit from unsorted PBMCs and from negatively selected CD4+ and CD8+ fractions. TCR beta CDR3 regions were subjected to amplification by immunoSEQ multiplex PCR with primers that anneal to V and J segments. A synthetic immune receptor repertoire was used to minimize amplification bias, and any residual bias was removed computationally once sequencing was done. In the authors' own workflow: Repertoire diversity was quantified as the Shannon entropy index using custom Python scripts. Unsorted, CD4+ and CD8+ repertoires were examined separately, except in combined analyses, for which CD4+ and CD8+ sequences were merged in silico. A clone was considered expanded if an increase in frequency of at least 2-fold after treatment relative to C1D1 was found, and a pseudocount of 0.5 was applied to clones undetected at baseline. Clones with 0 or 1 copy at C1D1 were defined as singleton clones, while clones with 2 or more copies were defined as non-singleton clones. Clones expanded in unsorted samples were assigned a CD4+, CD8+ or unknown annotation through matching of protein sequences in sorted samples from the same patient. Wilcoxon tests were applied to paired samples to test diversity changes from C1D1 to C4D1. Sourced from immuneACCESS, this table was stored by TCRdb with only in-frame sequences that have V and J called. A share of the clones is absent; for the studies checked, an unresolved V gene accounts for under half, and the remainder has no known explanation. V and J calls plus clone size are reproduced from that table; the DNA served to infer D and trimming. This sample holds around 50,000 clones; about three quarters were observed only once. The top ten clonotypes cover roughly 12% of the sample.

This clone turned up a few times. Its antigen remains undetermined. No base qualities exist here, and no much larger clone lies one base off it. This sample's time point label indicates: cycle 4 day 1 (C4D1), after about 6 weeks of nivolumab. Every trial patient had relapsed after autologous stem cell transplantation, and cohorts A, B and C differed in prior brentuximab vedotin exposure. A total of fewer than 65 patients with relapsed/refractory classical Hodgkin lymphoma made up the trial cohort, and each patient's best overall response was complete response, partial response or progressive disease. Trial patients were treated with single-agent nivolumab in the multi-cohort phase II CheckMate 205 trial. An independent review committee assessed best overall response using the 2007 International Working Group response criteria. Trial PBMCs were obtained immediately prior to nivolumab initiation (C1D1) and on therapy at cycle 2 day 1 and cycle 4 day 1. Peripheral blood was collected in 8 mL Vacutainer Cell Preparation Tubes, from which PBMCs were isolated by centrifugation and then cryopreserved.

The junction carries 15 bases between V and J, which are trimmed by 4 bases and 2 bases respectively. Reading from cysteine to phenylalanine, the CDR3 counts 15 amino acids. Only the CDR3 portion is preserved as DNA: 45 bases, with reading frame beginning at the first base. CDR1 is given as MNHEY and CDR2 as SMNVEV, both from the germline V gene (reference sequence). The rearrangement combines TRBV27 with TRBJ2-7; the D gene is tentatively TRBD1 or TRBD2, each matching 5 bases. The clonotype comes from a human donor with classical Hodgkin lymphoma. Sequencing was performed on peripheral blood mononuclear cells (PBMCs), taken before the fourth cycle of nivolumab. The DNA reads as follows: TGTGCCAGCAGTTCTATCGGGGACCGCACCTACGAGCAGTACTTC. It codes for CASSSIGDRTYEQYF.